This TCR beta chain was documented in a study of type 1 regulatory T cells. Study overall: T-allo10 is an in vitro-generated, Tr1-enriched CD4 T cell product specific for alloantigen.

A single record per CDR3 protein comes from TCRdb applying MiXCR to the reads. The sample lists about 100,000 distinct CDR3 sequences, 31% occurring once. A few counts support this clonotype. The CDR3 length is 16 residues. Per the germline V gene, CDR1 is SGHRS and CDR2 is YFSETQ. Trimming at V came to 3 bases and at J to 3 bases, leaving 11 bases not matched to a gene. Sequencing was carried out using CD4+ T cells, either the whole sample or a sorted fraction (not recorded which). V gene TRBV5-1 combines with J gene TRBJ1-1; 7 nucleotides line up with TRBD1. This TCR was sampled from a human donor in good health. CDR3 nucleotides: TGCGCCAGCAGCTCAAAAGGGGGCGCCTCTTACACTGAAGCTTTCTTT. Protein: CASSSKGGASYTEAFF.